The clone carrying this T cell receptor (beta chain) has just one count. The data derive from a study of blood T cell repertoires in COVID-19. Data came from immunoSEQ multiplex PCR; TCRdb stores just in-frame clones and leaves some out. The profile covers some 170,000 clones, with less than 90% appearing a single time and around 1.2% taken by the ten largest. V lost 6 bases to trimming and J lost 4 bases; unmatched junction nucleotides: 13. CDR1 and CDR2 from the germline V gene are LNHDA and SQIVND (reference sequence). The CDR3 length is 16 residues. This clonotype originated in a human donor with acute COVID-19. The donor label of this sample is uncertain. Sample: PBMCs or T cells enriched from blood (not recorded which). V usage is TRBV19 and J usage is TRBJ2-5; 8 bases are shared with TRBD2. The CDR3 DNA reads TGTGCCAGTAGCAGCGGGGAGCGGGGGTCGGGAGAGACCCAGTACTTC. It codes for CASSSGERGSGETQYF.